A single sample is the source of the 4 T cell receptor beta chains below, sequenced in a study of glioma-infiltrating T cells after dendritic cell vaccination listed by TCRdb under 2016. The library was obtained by the immunoSEQ multiplex PCR assay. In its TCRdb copy, this immuneACCESS table keeps in-frame sequences only and misses some clones. Where compared with another copy, unresolved V genes explain less than half of these, and the others have no known cause. The sample yields tens of thousands of clones; approximately 90% were counted once. The ten largest clones take up about 3.2% of the sample. This specimen consisted of blood, obtained before dendritic cell vaccination. All receptors derive from a human donor with glioblastoma.

The gene calls are TRBV2 and TRBJ1-2, with 7 positions matching TRBD1. Germline V gene data show CDR1 as SNHLY and CDR2 as FYNNEI. V was clipped by 11 bases and J by 4 bases; unmatched bases: 13. The CDR3 has 14 amino acids. Here the CDR3 DNA reads TGTGCCGGGAGACCGAGACAGGGAGTCTATGGCTACACCTTC. Translation: CAGRPRQGVYGYTF.

J is TRBJ2-5 and V is TRBV7-2, with 11 positions matching TRBD2. Looked up from germline, CDR1 is SGHTA and CDR2 is FQGNSA. There are 17 residues in the CDR3. V was clipped by 1 base and J by 2 bases; unmatched bases: 6. CDR3 sequence: CASSLGVTSGNQETQYF. The CDR3 bases are TGTGCCAGCAGCTTAGGTGTGACTAGCGGGAATCAAGAGACCCAGTACTTC.

V gene TRBV9 combines with J gene TRBJ2-5, with 7 bases lining up with TRBD2. This CDR3 is built from 13 residues. The V segment lost 3 bases and the J segment 2 bases; nucleotides outside the gene matches: 1. Germline V gene sequence: CDR1 SGDLS, CDR2 YYNGEE. This CDR3 is CASSGLAQETQYF. The CDR3 region has the DNA TGTGCCAGCAGCGGACTAGCACAAGAGACCCAGTACTTC.

This clone occurred once. This chain connects TRBV4-2 to TRBJ2-3; a weak D match, TRBD2 (6 bases). V lost 1 base, J lost 9 bases, and 8 bases lay in between. Germline CDR1 LGHNA, CDR2 YNFKEQ. The CDR3 covers 12 residues. Here the CDR3 reads CASSQVAGTQYF. Written as DNA, the CDR3 is TGTGCCAGCAGCCAAGTTGCGGGGACGCAGTATTTT.